A selection of T cell receptor beta chains follows, all from one sample in a study of human T cells and chemical hapten exposure. MiXCR, run by TCRdb on the RACE reads, gives a single entry per CDR3 protein. This sample carries 180,000 or so distinct CDR3 sequences, almost 30% of them seen once, and the ten largest clones take just under 3%. Sequences were derived from whole blood, sampled in connection with sensitization to the hapten diphenylcyclopropenone (DPC). The receptors were sampled from a woman between 25 and 40 years old with alopecia areata. Some clones in this sample may be carry-over from other donors' samples. CDR3s include the opening cysteine and the closing phenylalanine or tryptophan. Each record gives: clone size, V gene, CDR3 protein. Not every row has a clone size; where given, it reads once, few, many or a size class.

>.|TRBV12-3/TRBV12-4
CASSSDSNQPQHF
>few|TRBV4-2
CASSPSRDRDTEAFF
>.|TRBV7-9
CASSLFDGANQPQHF
>few|TRBV10-3
CAISEELARNYNEQFF
>many|TRBV7-8
CASSSDTQYF
>.|TRBV19
CASQSPTGGNEKLFF
>few|TRBV18
CASSPPYSPHGAPLHF
>few|TRBV7-2
CASSLEAGSYEQYF
>.|TRBV27
CAGSPGRASGRGRFNEQFF
>.|TRBV6-2/TRBV6-3
CASSAVGETQYF
>.|TRBV21-1
CASSKSATLHQPQHF
>once|TRBV7-9
CASSPGPGQGEQYF
>.|TRBV10-3
CAISDRGKTGELFF
>.|TRBV6-5
CASRKRQVAYGYTF
>few|TRBV11-2
CASSTGTYQPQHF
>once|TRBV4-2
CASSQEDRAGFRSANTEAFF
>.|TRBV11-2
CASSLELGQSYEQYF
>.|TRBV30
CAWYGRGGFGYTF
>.|TRBV5-1
CASSLVGSGYQETQYF
>few|TRBV5-8
CASSFGLHDQPQHF
>.|TRBV9
CASSVGGVGGEDRFF
>once|TRBV7-2
CASSWGGSISNQPQHF
>.|TRBV6-2/TRBV6-3
CASSYQLTEQYF
>few|TRBV6-5
CASSFGRTDSSHTGELFF
>.|TRBV3-1
CASSLGEAPSYGYTF
>.|TRBV7-8
CASDVGSNTGELFF
>.|TRBV6-2/TRBV6-3
CASSADRLRYF
>.|TRBV10-3
CAIRRDFQQYF
>few|TRBV6-2/TRBV6-3
CASSSGLAGGEQFF
>.|TRBV5-1
CASSTGQYGYTF
>.|TRBV7-9
CASRPLWAPGLAGAGEQFF
>few|TRBV12-3/TRBV12-4
CASSLAGGKETQYF
>.|TRBV29-1
CSGGTGEVGETQYF
>few|TRBV20-1
CSARFQGRNKAFF
>few|TRBV4-3
CASSHLTANYGYTF
>many|TRBV20-1
CSARDPPRMDYEQYF
>.|TRBV9
CASSVSGNYGYTF
>few|TRBV2
CASRAEGAQHF
>.|TRBV28
CASSLITRGTEAFF